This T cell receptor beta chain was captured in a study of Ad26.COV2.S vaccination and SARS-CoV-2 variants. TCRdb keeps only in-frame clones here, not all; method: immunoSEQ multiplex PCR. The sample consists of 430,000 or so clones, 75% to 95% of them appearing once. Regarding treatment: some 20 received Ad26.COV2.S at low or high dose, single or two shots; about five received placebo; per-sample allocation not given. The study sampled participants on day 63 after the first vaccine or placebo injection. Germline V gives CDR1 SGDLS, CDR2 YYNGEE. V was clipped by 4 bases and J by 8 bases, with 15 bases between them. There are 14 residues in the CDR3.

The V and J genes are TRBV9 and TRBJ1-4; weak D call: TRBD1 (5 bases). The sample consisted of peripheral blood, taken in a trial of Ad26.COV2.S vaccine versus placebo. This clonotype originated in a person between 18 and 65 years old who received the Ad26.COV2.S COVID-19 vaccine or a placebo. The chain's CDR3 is CASSPTGGGEKLFF. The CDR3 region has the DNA TGTGCCAGCAGCCCTACCGGGGGGGGAGAAAAACTGTTTTTT.